These 14 T cell receptor beta chains were all obtained from the same sample, sequenced in a study of intratumoral heterogeneity in liver cancer. Clones were read by immunoSEQ multiplex PCR, and TCRdb kept only the in-frame ones, dropping some. The sample carries about 20,000 clones, around two thirds recorded once. The sample was tumor-adjacent normal tissue, taken before any cancer treatment. The receptors stem from a woman between 70 and 85 years old with hepatocellular carcinoma.

The chain uses TRBV28 and TRBJ1-3; D gene unclear. Germline assignment: CDR1 MDHEN and CDR2 SYDVKM. The CDR3 loop spans 14 amino acids. V lost 2 bases to trimming and J lost 3 bases, with 8 bases between them. Here the CDR3 reads CASSLKAGGNTIYF. In DNA, the CDR3 is TGTGCCAGCAGTTTAAAAGCAGGTGGAAACACCATATATTTT.

V is TRBV28 and J is TRBJ1-4, with D possibly TRBD1 on 6 matching bases. Germline V gives CDR1 MDHEN, CDR2 SYDVKM. Trimming shortened V by 6 bases and J by 6 bases, and 14 bases separated the two germline ends. The CDR3 totals 14 residues. CDR3 in amino acids: CASSRTDAYEKLFF. The CDR3 DNA follows: TGTGCCAGCAGCAGGACAGACGCTTATGAAAAACTGTTTTTT. Full variable domain (rest looked up from reference TRBV28 and TRBJ1-4): DVKVTQSSRYLVKRTGEKVFLECVQDMDHENMFWYRQDPGLGLRLIYFSYDVKMKEKGDIPEGYSVSREKKERFSLILESASTNQTSMYLCASSRTDAYEKLFFGSGTQLSVL.

This clone was seen only once. The gene calls are TRBV29-1 and TRBJ2-3; TRBD1 agrees at 10 bases. V lost 5 bases to trimming and J lost 0 bases; unmatched junction nucleotides: 8. CDR1 is SQVTM, CDR2 ANQGSEA, per germline. The length of the CDR3 is 16 residues. CDR3 DNA sequence: TGCAGCGTTCGGGACAGGGGCTCCTTTAGCACAGATACGCAGTATTTT. This gives the protein CSVRDRGSFSTDTQYF.

This rearrangement joins TRBV7-8 to TRBJ2-4; TRBD2 matches 7 bases. The CDR3 has 16 amino acids. Looked up from germline, CDR1 is SGHVS and CDR2 is FQNEAQ. V was pared by 1 base and J by 4 bases, with 7 bases of the junction left unmatched. CDR3 sequence (DNA): TGTGCCAGCAGCTTAGGGGGAGGGCAAGGAAAAAACATTCAGTACTTC. Amino acid sequence: CASSLGGGQGKNIQYF.

This clone was counted a single time. The rearrangement links TRBV7-2 to TRBJ1-2; D remains ambiguous. Trimming pared 0 bases from V and 4 bases from J, leaving 9 bases between. The V gene's germline CDR1 is SGHTA and CDR2 FQGNSA. CDR3 length equals 14 residues. CDR3 in DNA: TGTGCCAGCAGCTTAGCTGGTGGAATCTATGGCTACACCTTC. Translated, it gives CASSLAGGIYGYTF.

This chain links TRBV12-3 or TRBV12-4 with TRBJ1-1; D is perhaps TRBD1 (5 bases). The ends were cut back, 7 bases at V and 0 bases at J, with 9 bases in the middle. This CDR3 contains 13 residues. The CDR3 DNA reads as TGTGCCAGCACCAGGGCCGTGAACACTGAAGCTTTCTTT. It translates to CASTRAVNTEAFF.

This clone has a handful of counts. The CDR3: CASSSMRGVGTEAFF. Here the CDR3 DNA reads TGTGCCAGCAGCTCGATGAGGGGCGTCGGCACTGAAGCTTTCTTT. V usage is TRBV7-9 and J usage is TRBJ1-1; tentatively, D is TRBD1 (5 bases). CDR1 and CDR2 (germline): SEHNR, FQNEAQ (reference sequence). The CDR3 length is 15 residues. The V and J ends lost 4 bases and 4 bases respectively, with 16 bases between them.

This clone was recorded once. This chain links TRBV9 with TRBJ2-3; D ambiguous. This CDR3 has 13 residues. Looked up from germline, CDR1 is SGDLS and CDR2 is YYNGEE. Trimming stripped 3 bases from V and 0 bases from J, with 5 bases between. CDR3 bases: TGTGCCAGCAGCGAGGACAGCACAGATACGCAGTATTTT. Residues: CASSEDSTDTQYF.

This clone was counted between two and nine times. The V gene is TRBV5-1, the J gene TRBJ2-2; a possible D gene is TRBD2 (6 bases). V was pared by 0 bases and J by 7 bases, with 16 bases between. CDR1 and CDR2 from the germline V gene are SGHRS and YFSETQ. The CDR3 has 16 residues. The CDR3 loop is CASSLVDSGRGGELFF. CDR3 sequence (DNA): TGCGCCAGCAGCTTGGTTGACTCCGGGCGGGGCGGGGAGCTGTTTTTT.

The rearrangement links TRBV27 to TRBJ2-1, with 8 bases lining up with TRBD1. J lost 8 bases, V lost 2 bases, and 8 bases had no gene match. Germline-derived CDR1 and CDR2 are MNHEY and SMNVEV (reference sequence). CDR3 size: 15 residues. The CDR3 DNA is TGTGCCAGCAGTTTAGGGACAGGCTCTTTCGATGAGCAGTTCTTC. Residues: CASSLGTGSFDEQFF.

The genes are TRBV7-9 and TRBJ2-1; D gene uncertain. The CDR3 extends over 14 amino acids. Between the trimmed V and J ends, which lost 1 base and 10 bases, there was a span of 14 bases. Germline V lookup: CDR1 SEHNR, CDR2 FQNEAQ (reference sequence). Written as DNA, the CDR3 is TGTGCCAGCAGCTTAGTGGGCGCCCTAGGAGAGCAGTTCTTC. This translates into CASSLVGALGEQFF.

The V gene is TRBV7-2, the J gene TRBJ2-1; TRBD1 or TRBD2 may be the D gene (5 bases each). The CDR3 consists of 15 residues. The germline V gene has CDR1 SGHTA and CDR2 FQGNSA. V was shortened by 3 bases and J by 8 bases, with 17 bases between the two germline ends. For the CDR3, the DNA is TGTGCCAGCAGCTTCGAGGGACGGAGGTGGTATGAGCAGTTCTTC. Protein sequence: CASSFEGRRWYEQFF.

In this sample, this clone turned up once. V gene TRBV2 combines with J gene TRBJ2-1, with TRBD2 identical over 11 bases. Trimming cost V 8 bases and J 9 bases; bases outside gene matches: 9. This CDR3 region has 14 residues. CDR1 and CDR2 (germline): SNHLY, FYNNEI. The DNA of the CDR3 is TGTGCCAGCGTGCTTAGCGGGAGGGCCTTTGAGCAGTTCTTC. Protein product: CASVLSGRAFEQFF.

This clone was seen a few times. The V gene is TRBV5-4, the J gene TRBJ2-7, with 12 bases identical to TRBD2. Losses at the gene ends were 1 base for V and 5 bases for J; bases not matched to a gene: 10. This CDR3 spans 17 amino acids. CDR1 and CDR2 from the germline V gene are SGHNT and YYREEE (reference sequence). CDR3 nucleotide sequence: TGTGCCAGCAGCTTGTGGGGGCTAGCGGGAGGGTCCCACGAGCAGTACTTC. Translating gives CASSLWGLAGGSHEQYF.